This T cell receptor beta chain was recorded in a study of T cells in Graves' hyperthyroidism and ophthalmopathy. Germline CDR1 reads ENHRY; CDR2 reads SYGVKD. The CDR3 totals 13 residues. The V and J ends lost 2 bases and 2 bases respectively, with 6 bases between them. Individuals with ophthalmopathy presented a Clinical Activity Score of at least 3, a NOSPECS grade of at least 4 and a duration under 3 months. The study excluded patients with uncontrolled infection, other autoimmune disease, pregnancy or lactation. The PBMCs had their origin in 10 ml of fresh peripheral blood. RNA transcripts were the template for amplifying TCR beta CDR3 regions. When the TCR CDR3 underwent first-round RT-PCR, the HTBI primer set was used. One entry per CDR3 protein, called by TCRdb with MiXCR from the multiplex PCR reads. The repertoire holds around 270,000 distinct CDR3 sequences, with roughly a fifth as singletons.

The sequenced sample was blood. This sequence originates from a man aged 50-59 years with Graves' ophthalmopathy. This chain links TRBV10-3 with TRBJ1-2; D is uncertain. CDR3 in amino acids: CAISEDGNYGYTF. In DNA form, the CDR3 reads TGTGCCATCAGTGAGGACGGAAACTATGGCTACACCTTC.